The 23 T cell receptor beta chains below were found in one sample sequenced in a study of T cell repertoires in aging, cancer and after chemotherapy. Amplification of TCR beta used genomic DNA extracted from peripheral blood. Rearranged V-D-J TRB sequences were amplified with a mixed TRB-A/B primer pool. TCRdb used MiXCR to reprocess the multiplex PCR reads, holding one entry per CDR3 protein. The data hold roughly 4,900 distinct CDR3 sequences, with roughly a quarter observed a single time. Sequenced material: blood. The receptors here all came from a human donor with a solid tumor.

This clonotype was counted between two and nine times. The rearrangement joins TRBV24-1 to TRBJ1-5; D is perhaps TRBD1 (6 bases). Trimming stripped 6 bases from V and 0 bases from J, with 11 bases between. Germline V gene lookup returns CDR1 KGHDR and CDR2 SFDVKD. The CDR3 runs to 15 residues. CDR3 DNA sequence: TGTGCCACCAGTCTTGGACAGACTAGCAATCAGCCCCAGCATTTT. Translated: CATSLGQTSNQPQHF.

This clonotype was counted between two and nine times. The chain employs TRBV11-2 and TRBJ2-2; TRBD1 matches 8 bases. The CDR3 is 17 amino acids. V was pared by 5 bases and J by 4 bases, with 12 bases of the junction left unmatched. The V gene's germline CDR1 is SGHAT and CDR2 FQNNGV. CDR3 nucleotides: TGTGCCAGCAGCCCGGAGGGGGGACAGGATTTCACCGGGGAGCTGTTTTTT. It yields the protein CASSPEGGQDFTGELFF.

This clonotype occurred once. This chain joins TRBV5-6 and TRBJ2-3; 9 nucleotides line up with TRBD1. This CDR3 comprises 15 residues. The germline gives CDR1 SGHDT, CDR2 YYEEEE. The V gene end was trimmed by 4 bases and the J gene end by 4 bases; junction bases not matched to a gene: 7. In DNA, the CDR3 is TGTGCCAGCAGCCGCGGGACAGGGAAGGCAGATACGCAGTATTTT. This encodes CASSRGTGKADTQYF. Supplemented by reference TRBV5-6 and TRBJ2-3, the full variable domain reads DAGVTQSPTHLIKTRGQQVTLRCSPKSGHDTVSWYQQALGQGPQFIFQYYEEEERQRGNFPDRFSGHQFPNYSSELNVNALLLGDSALYLCASSRGTGKADTQYFGPGTRLTVL.

The CDR3 DNA reads TGTGCCAGCAGCTTGGTTGACAGCGATGATCAGCCCCAGCATTTT. This gives the protein CASSLVDSDDQPQHF. The chain links TRBV5-4 to TRBJ1-5; TRBD1 might be the D (5 bases). Germline lookup yields CDR1 SGHNT and CDR2 YYREEE (reference sequence). The CDR3 is 15 amino acids. V was cut by 0 bases and J by 5 bases, with 12 bases left in between. The complete variable domain, with remaining parts taken from reference TRBV5-4 and TRBJ1-5, reads ETGVTQSPTHLIKTRGQQVTLRCSSQSGHNTVSWYQQALGQGPQFIFQYYREEENGRGNFPPRFSGLQFPNYSSELNVNALELDDSALYLCASSLVDSDDQPQHFGDGTRLSIL.

Turning to this clonotype: A read error may explain this, as a much larger clone is one base away. The gene calls are TRBV10-3 and TRBJ2-5, with D possibly TRBD2 on 6 matching bases. Trimming took 6 bases from V and 2 from J, leaving 19 bases between them. In germline, CDR1 is ENHRY, CDR2 SYGVKD. This CDR3 has 16 residues. This chain's CDR3 is CAISGQEGEDQETQYF. CDR3 DNA sequence: TGTGCCATCAGCGGGCAGGAGGGAGAGGATCAAGAGACCCAGTACTTC.

The chain is built from TRBV6-2 or TRBV6-3 and TRBJ2-3; D is uncertain. The germline V and J ends were trimmed by 1 base and 0 bases, with 8 bases remaining between them. Germline V lookup: CDR1 MNHEY, CDR2 SVGEGT. This CDR3 is built from 15 residues. CDR3 nucleotides: TGTGCCAGCAGTTACTTCGACATCAGCACAGATACGCAGTATTTT. Its protein product is CASSYFDISTDTQYF.

In the case of this clonotype: This sequence may be a read error, since a much larger clone differs from it by one base. This chain links TRBV6-2 or TRBV6-3 with TRBJ2-2, with 10 bases lining up with TRBD1. This CDR3 is 18 amino acids long. J lost 4 bases, V lost 6 bases, and 14 bases had no gene match. Per the germline V gene, CDR1 is MNHEY and CDR2 is SVGEGT. The CDR3: CASRPQTGGYEITGELFF. The CDR3 DNA is TGTGCCAGCAGGCCTCAGACAGGGGGCTACGAGATCACCGGGGAGCTGTTTTTT.

Turning to this clonotype: An end of the junction differs from the germline gene, which may be a read error. The chain uses TRBV10-3 and TRBJ2-1, with TRBD2 matching over 8 bases. This CDR3 contains 13 residues. The germline gives CDR1 ENHRY, CDR2 SYGVKD. This CDR3 reads CAIRDPGGNEQFF. As DNA, the CDR3 is TGCGCCATCCGCGATCCGGGAGGGAATGAGCAGTTCTTC.

The chain recombines TRBV29-1 with TRBJ2-7; TRBD1 aligns across 7 bases. CDR1 and CDR2 (germline): SQVTM, ANQGSEA. The ends lost 3 bases at V and 8 bases at J; junction bases unmatched: 13. The CDR3 totals 14 residues. CDR3 DNA sequence: TGCAGCGTTGACTCACCACTAGTAGGGGGCAAGCAGTACTTC. It is translated as CSVDSPLVGGKQYF.

This chain links TRBV27 with TRBJ2-1; D unresolved. The germline CDR1 and CDR2 sequences are MNHEY and SMNVEV (reference sequence). The germline V and J ends were trimmed by 6 bases and 3 bases, with 9 bases remaining between them. The CDR3 totals 13 residues. The DNA for the CDR3 is TGTGCCAGCAGGGGTTCGATCTACAATGAGCAGTTCTTC. It encodes CASRGSIYNEQFF.

V gene TRBV2 combines with J gene TRBJ2-1; 9 positions agree with TRBD2. This CDR3 spans 14 amino acids. Germline trimming cut 10 bases from V and 7 bases from J; bases unmatched to any gene: 11. Germline CDR1 and CDR2: SNHLY and FYNNEI. This chain's CDR3 is CATNRGGGGNEQFF. In nucleotides, the CDR3 is TGTGCCACCAACAGGGGCGGGGGGGGGAATGAGCAGTTCTTC.

By proportion, this clonotype is medium-sized. The rearrangement links TRBV5-4 to TRBJ1-2; tentative D call: TRBD1 (6 bases). The germline gives CDR1 SGHNT, CDR2 YYREEE (reference sequence). The CDR3 has 14 amino acids. The V end was cut by 1 base, the J end by 4 bases, with 11 bases between. CDR3 nucleotide sequence: TGTGCCAGCAGCTTGTCGGGGGCAGCCTATGGCTACACCTTC. This encodes CASSLSGAAYGYTF.

This chain links TRBV10-3 with TRBJ2-1; no firm D call. Trimming took 0 bases from V and 6 from J, leaving 6 bases between them. The CDR3 totals 13 residues. Germline V gene data show CDR1 as ENHRY and CDR2 as SYGVKD. The CDR3 region is CAISESSSNEQFF. The CDR3 DNA sequence: TGTGCCATCAGTGAGTCGAGCTCCAATGAGCAGTTCTTC.

This chain uses TRBV11-2 with TRBJ1-4; a weak D match, TRBD1 (6 bases). The germline gives CDR1 SGHAT, CDR2 FQNNGV. Trimming removed 4 bases from V and 5 bases from J, with 8 bases in between. This CDR3 has 13 amino acids. The CDR3 region is CASSSGTNEKLFF. As DNA, the CDR3 is TGTGCCAGCAGCTCCGGGACAAATGAAAAACTGTTTTTT.

This clonotype was observed a handful of times. This chain connects TRBV10-3 to TRBJ2-7; D may be TRBD2 (6 bases). This CDR3 comprises 15 residues. The V gene's germline CDR1 is ENHRY and CDR2 SYGVKD. V shed 2 bases and J shed 4 bases, with 15 bases lying between them. The CDR3 here is CAISERTSLRYEQYF. The CDR3 DNA reads TGTGCCATCAGTGAGAGAACTAGCCTTAGATACGAGCAGTACTTC.

V is TRBV20-1 and J is TRBJ2-1; weak D call: TRBD2 (6 bases). Trimming took 3 bases from V and 9 from J, leaving 15 bases between them. The germline CDR1 and CDR2 sequences are DFQATT and SNEGSKA (reference sequence). The CDR3 covers 13 residues. CDR3 in amino acids: CSASRDAGSEQFF. In nucleotides, the CDR3 is TGCAGTGCTAGCCGGGACGCGGGGAGTGAGCAGTTCTTC.

In this sample, this clonotype is large. V gene TRBV27 combines with J gene TRBJ2-1; D ambiguous. Germline assignment: CDR1 MNHEY and CDR2 SMNVEV (reference sequence). Trimming shortened V by 1 base and J by 6 bases, and 13 bases separated the two germline ends. This CDR3 is built from 15 residues. The CDR3 protein is CASSLWFRPGNEQFF. As DNA, the CDR3 is TGTGCCAGCAGTTTATGGTTTCGTCCGGGCAATGAGCAGTTCTTC.

This rearrangement joins TRBV6-2 or TRBV6-3 to TRBJ1-5; TRBD1 agrees at 7 bases. There are 14 residues in the CDR3. V dropped 4 bases and J dropped 6; count of bases not matched to a gene: 6. Germline CDR1 and CDR2: MNHEY and SVGEGT. DNA of the CDR3: TGTGCCAGCAGTTCGAGGGGGCGCGGTCAGCCCCAGCATTTT. Protein product: CASSSRGRGQPQHF.

The gene calls are TRBV12-3 or TRBV12-4 and TRBJ2-2, with TRBD1 as a possible D gene (5 bases). Trimming left V 6 bases short and J 4 bases short, with 12 bases between. This CDR3 contains 14 residues. This CDR3 is CASSSQEGTGELFF. CDR3 sequence (DNA): TGTGCCAGCAGCTCACAGGAAGGCACCGGGGAGCTGTTTTTT.

This chain links TRBV27 with TRBJ1-4; tentative D call: TRBD1 (5 bases). CDR1 is MNHEY, CDR2 SMNVEV, per germline (reference sequence). The CDR3 is 18 residues long. V was cut by 3 bases and J by 0 bases, with 17 bases left in between. The CDR3 nucleotides are TGTGCCAGCAGTTTTGTGTCGGGACCCATTGCAACTAATGAAAAACTGTTTTTT. It yields the protein CASSFVSGPIATNEKLFF.

This chain uses TRBV11-1 with TRBJ1-3; D is unresolved. V was cut by 3 bases and J by 4 bases, with 1 base left in between. This CDR3 has 11 residues. Germline lookup yields CDR1 SGHAT and CDR2 FQDESV (reference sequence). In DNA form, the CDR3 reads TGTGCCAGCAGCTTGGGAAACACCATATATTTT. Translating gives CASSLGNTIYF.

This clonotype was seen only a few times. V gene TRBV12-3 or TRBV12-4 combines with J gene TRBJ2-4; D call uncertain. The CDR3 spans 14 residues. Trimming removed 4 bases from V and 5 bases from J, with 12 bases in between. CDR3 bases: TGTGCCAGCAGTTCCGTCTTATGGGAAAACATTCAGTACTTC. It translates to CASSSVLWENIQYF.

The chain couples TRBV2 to TRBJ2-3; 8 positions match TRBD1. Germline V gene data show CDR1 as SNHLY and CDR2 as FYNNEI. The trim removed 1 base at V and 1 base at J, leaving 7 bases unmatched. The CDR3 covers 17 residues. CDR3 protein: CASSEDRTGNGTDTQYF. The CDR3 DNA sequence: TGTGCCAGCAGTGAAGATCGGACAGGGAATGGCACAGATACGCAGTATTTT.